These T cell receptor beta chains were read from a single sample in a study of beta chain features in type 1 diabetes. Assay used: immunoSEQ multiplex PCR; TCRdb lists only in-frame clones, some missing. The table lists 330,000 or so clones, roughly an eighth of them singletons. The material sequenced was naive CD4+ T cells from blood. The receptor set was obtained from a woman aged 18-35 years with type 1 diabetes. CDR3s include the opening cysteine and the closing phenylalanine or tryptophan. The D gene is left open where the match is weak. Rows may omit the clone size; those that give it use once, few, many or a size class.

v_gene: TRBV2
abundance: -
d_gene: -
CDR3aa: CASSLLGGGTDTQYF

v_gene: TRBV5-4
abundance: -
d_gene: TRBD2
CDR3aa: CASSLAGGGSDTQYF

v_gene: TRBV9
abundance: -
d_gene: -
CDR3aa: CASSVATATNYGYTF

v_gene: TRBV5-1
abundance: -
d_gene: TRBD1
CDR3aa: CASSLAPYRGMGNEQFF

v_gene: TRBV29-1
abundance: few
d_gene: -
CDR3aa: CSVLSGGGTDTQYF

v_gene: TRBV30
abundance: -
d_gene: -
CDR3aa: CAWSVGANYGYTF

v_gene: TRBV5-4
abundance: few
d_gene: TRBD2
CDR3aa: CASSLRTSSDTQYF

v_gene: TRBV29-1
abundance: -
d_gene: -
CDR3aa: CSGVKGHLSSYNEQFF

v_gene: TRBV4-3
abundance: -
d_gene: -
CDR3aa: CASSQGGETFPATQYF

v_gene: TRBV11-2
abundance: few
d_gene: TRBD2
CDR3aa: CASSLDGLASNEQFF

v_gene: TRBV30
abundance: -
d_gene: -
CDR3aa: CAWRLTVRSEKLFF

v_gene: TRBV19
abundance: few
d_gene: -
CDR3aa: CASDGVRGTGELFF

v_gene: TRBV6-5
abundance: -
d_gene: TRBD2
CDR3aa: CASSYSKGLGADTQYF

v_gene: TRBV7-2
abundance: -
d_gene: TRBD2
CDR3aa: CASSLLPTGGAYEQYF

v_gene: TRBV6-1
abundance: few
d_gene: -
CDR3aa: CASRFSYEQYF

v_gene: TRBV5-1
abundance: -
d_gene: TRBD2
CDR3aa: CASSGEGYSTDTQYF

v_gene: TRBV5-4
abundance: -
d_gene: TRBD1
CDR3aa: CASSLGDRRANGYTF

v_gene: TRBV7-2
abundance: few
d_gene: TRBD1
CDR3aa: CASSLRTGGAYEQYF

v_gene: TRBV2
abundance: -
d_gene: -
CDR3aa: CASSEWTVGTGELFF

v_gene: TRBV5-1
abundance: -
d_gene: -
CDR3aa: CASSITVQTVSEAFF

v_gene: TRBV15
abundance: -
d_gene: -
CDR3aa: CATSRVNWLGGEKLFF

v_gene: TRBV19
abundance: -
d_gene: -
CDR3aa: CASSTWTRDSNQPQHF

v_gene: TRBV30
abundance: -
d_gene: TRBD2
CDR3aa: CAWSGWTSGYEQYF

v_gene: TRBV4-3
abundance: few
d_gene: -
CDR3aa: CASSQNPTGVTDTQYF

v_gene: TRBV25-1
abundance: -
d_gene: -
CDR3aa: CARGRGKDGYTF

v_gene: TRBV4-2
abundance: -
d_gene: -
CDR3aa: CASSKRPPSGDGREKLFF

v_gene: TRBV2
abundance: -
d_gene: -
CDR3aa: CASSLDRAYEQYF

v_gene: TRBV29-1
abundance: -
d_gene: -
CDR3aa: CSVGGVVTDTQYF

v_gene: TRBV30
abundance: few
d_gene: TRBD1
CDR3aa: CAWSLGQGPGELFF

v_gene: TRBV25-1
abundance: -
d_gene: -
CDR3aa: CASSESGEQYF

v_gene: TRBV20-1
abundance: -
d_gene: TRBD2
CDR3aa: CSALLGLAMFF

v_gene: TRBV25-1
abundance: -
d_gene: TRBD2
CDR3aa: CASSKRGGRNTDTQYF

v_gene: TRBV7-2
abundance: few
d_gene: -
CDR3aa: CASSFRGSYNEQFF

v_gene: TRBV6-5
abundance: few
d_gene: TRBD1
CDR3aa: CASRPWTGGSYEQYF

v_gene: TRBV7-9
abundance: -
d_gene: TRBD2
CDR3aa: CASSRGVAGVADTQYF

v_gene: TRBV30
abundance: -
d_gene: TRBD1
CDR3aa: CAGQGLAYNEQFF